This T cell receptor beta chain appears in the sequencing data of a study of blood T cell repertoires in COVID-19. The CDR3 covers 15 residues. J lost 3 bases, V lost 5 bases, and 7 bases had no gene match. Germline V gene data show CDR1 as MDHEN and CDR2 as SYDVKM. A Seattle source enrolled patients during active infection and followed them longitudinally. Sequenced by immunoSEQ multiplex PCR; TCRdb stores in-frame clones only, minus some. The data show roughly 280,000 clones, more than 75% seen once. This TCR derives from an older woman with COVID-19, enrolled during active disease. V usage is TRBV28 and J usage is TRBJ2-4, with 7 bases matching TRBD2. Sequencing was performed on peripheral blood. The CDR3 nucleotides read TGTGCCAGCAGTACCTCGCGGGGGAGCAAAAACATTCAGTACTTC. As protein: CASSTSRGSKNIQYF.